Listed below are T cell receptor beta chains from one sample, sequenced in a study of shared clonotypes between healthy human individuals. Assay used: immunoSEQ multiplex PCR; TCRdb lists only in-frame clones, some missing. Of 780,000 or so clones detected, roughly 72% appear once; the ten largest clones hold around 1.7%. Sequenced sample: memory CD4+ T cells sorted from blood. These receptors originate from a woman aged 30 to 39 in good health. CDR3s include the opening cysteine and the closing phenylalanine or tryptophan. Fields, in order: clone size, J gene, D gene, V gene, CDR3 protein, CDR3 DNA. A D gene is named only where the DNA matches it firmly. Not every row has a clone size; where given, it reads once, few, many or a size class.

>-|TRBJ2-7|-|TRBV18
CASSHGQSYEQYF
TGTGCCAGCTCACACGGACAGAGCTACGAGCAGTACTTC
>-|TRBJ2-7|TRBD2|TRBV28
CASSLSVGAGRRYEQYF
TGTGCCAGCAGTTTATCCGTGGGAGCGGGACGGAGATACGAGCAGTACTTC
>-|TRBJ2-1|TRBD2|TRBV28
CASRPSGSFYNEQFF
TGTGCCAGCAGACCTAGCGGGAGCTTCTACAATGAGCAGTTCTTC
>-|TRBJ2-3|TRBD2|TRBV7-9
CASSVGLAGWDTQYF
TGTGCCAGCAGCGTGGGACTAGCGGGGTGGGATACGCAGTATTTT
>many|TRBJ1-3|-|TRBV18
CASSPPVYSGNTIYF
TGTGCCAGCTCACCACCGGTTTACTCTGGAAACACCATATATTTT
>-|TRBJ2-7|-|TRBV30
CAWSGPVVGSYEQYF
TGTGCCTGGAGTGGACCAGTGGTCGGAAGCTACGAGCAGTACTTC
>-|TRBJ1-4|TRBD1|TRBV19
CASSIIGQVGLRKLFF
TGTGCCAGTAGTATCATCGGACAGGTCGGCCTTAGAAAACTGTTTTTT
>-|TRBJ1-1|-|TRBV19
CASSGGASLTEAFF
TGTGCCAGTAGTGGTGGTGCCAGCTTAACTGAAGCTTTCTTT
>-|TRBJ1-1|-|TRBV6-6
CASSYWDTEAFF
TGTGCCAGCAGTTACTGGGACACTGAAGCTTTCTTT
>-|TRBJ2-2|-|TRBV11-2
CASSLAGTGELFF
TGTGCCAGCAGCTTGGCGGGAACCGGGGAGCTGTTTTTT
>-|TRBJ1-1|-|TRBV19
CASSIRRVNTEAFF
TGTGCCAGTAGTATAAGGCGGGTGAACACTGAAGCTTTCTTT
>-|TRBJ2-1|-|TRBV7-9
CASSFGSFFDEEQFF
TGTGCCAGCAGCTTTGGTTCGTTCTTCGATGAGGAGCAGTTCTTC
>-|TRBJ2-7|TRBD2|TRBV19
CASSLKGTTTTYEQYF
TGTGCCAGTAGTTTAAAAGGGACTACAACTACTTACGAGCAGTACTTC
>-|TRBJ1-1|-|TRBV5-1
CASSLASGSQAFF
TGCGCCAGCAGCTTGGCCTCCGGGTCTCAGGCTTTCTTT
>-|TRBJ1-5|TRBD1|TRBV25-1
CASSDIQGNQPQHF
TGTGCCAGCAGTGATATACAGGGGAATCAGCCCCAGCATTTT
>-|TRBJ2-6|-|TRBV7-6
CASSAPSTGANVLTF
TGTGCCAGCAGCGCGCCTAGTACTGGGGCCAACGTCCTGACTTTC
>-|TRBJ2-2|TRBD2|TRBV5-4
CASSYFSGRGTGELFF
TGTGCCAGCAGTTACTTTAGCGGGAGAGGAACCGGGGAGCTGTTTTTT
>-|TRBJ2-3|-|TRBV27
CASSSRTKSTDTQYF
TGTGCCAGCAGTTCTCGGACTAAAAGCACAGATACGCAGTATTTT
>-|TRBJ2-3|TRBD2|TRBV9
CASSVGAGETDTQYF
TGTGCCAGCAGCGTAGGCGCGGGAGAAACAGATACGCAGTATTTT
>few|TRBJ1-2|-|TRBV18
CASSPSEDYGYTF
TGTGCCAGCTCACCGTCGGAGGACTATGGCTACACCTTC
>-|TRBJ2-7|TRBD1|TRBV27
CASSFYLQGAGEQYF
TGTGCCAGCAGTTTTTATTTACAGGGGGCAGGCGAGCAGTACTTC
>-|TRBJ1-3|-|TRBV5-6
CASSLYGPGNTIYF
TGTGCCAGCAGCTTGTATGGCCCTGGAAACACCATATATTTT
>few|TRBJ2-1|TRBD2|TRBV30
CAWKSGNYNEQFF
TGTGCCTGGAAGAGCGGGAACTACAATGAGCAGTTCTTC
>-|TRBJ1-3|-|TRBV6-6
CASSRAGTGNTIYF
TGTGCCAGCAGCCGGGCGGGGACTGGAAACACCATATATTTT
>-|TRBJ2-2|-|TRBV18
CASSPRRDTGELFF
TGTGCCAGCTCTCCTCGACGGGACACCGGGGAGCTGTTTTTT
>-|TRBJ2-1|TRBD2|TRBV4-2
CASSQDLRGDYNEQFF
TGTGCCAGCAGCCAAGATTTGCGGGGGGACTACAATGAGCAGTTCTTC
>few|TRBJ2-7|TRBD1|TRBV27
CASRNRGYEQYF
TGTGCCAGCAGGAACAGGGGGTACGAGCAGTACTTC
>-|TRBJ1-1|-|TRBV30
CAWGPDKATEAFF
TGTGCCTGGGGCCCCGACAAGGCCACTGAAGCTTTCTTT
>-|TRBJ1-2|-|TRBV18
CASSPLRAQGGYTF
TGTGCCAGCTCACCACTGAGGGCGCAGGGTGGCTACACCTTC
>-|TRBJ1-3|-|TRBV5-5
CASSLQDGNTIYF
TGTGCCAGCAGCTTACAAGATGGAAACACCATATATTTT
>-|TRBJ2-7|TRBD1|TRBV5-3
CARSLGQGWPYEQYF
TGTGCCAGAAGCTTGGGACAGGGCTGGCCATACGAGCAGTACTTC
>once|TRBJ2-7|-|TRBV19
CASSIRESYEQYF
TGTGCCAGTAGTATCAGGGAATCCTACGAGCAGTACTTC
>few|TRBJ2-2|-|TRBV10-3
CAISETVPGELFF
TGTGCCATCAGTGAGACAGTCCCCGGGGAGCTGTTTTTT
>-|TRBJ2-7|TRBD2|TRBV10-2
CASSLSGNRYEQYF
TGCGCCAGCAGTTTAAGCGGGAACCGTTACGAGCAGTACTTC
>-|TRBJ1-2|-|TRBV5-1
CASSLDPRRTNYGYTF
TGCGCCAGCAGCTTGGATCCGAGGAGAACTAACTATGGCTACACCTTC
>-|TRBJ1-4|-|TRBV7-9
CASSFIMGEKLFF
TGTGCCAGCAGCTTTATCATGGGGGAAAAACTGTTTTTT
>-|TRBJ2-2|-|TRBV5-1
CASSFPGRGSGELFF
TGCGCCAGCAGCTTTCCGGGGAGAGGGTCCGGGGAGCTGTTTTTT